This record covers a single T cell receptor beta chain. The data are from a study of CD8+CD57+ T cells in acquired aplastic anemia. Only patients with CD8+CD57+ cell expansion on flow cytometry were chosen for sequencing. The study profiled TCR beta VDJ and CDR3 using genomic DNA as template. Each CDR3 protein is one row after TCRdb ran MiXCR on the reads. Among a few hundred thousand distinct CDR3 sequences listed, about 80% were seen once. From germline, CDR1 is SGHTA and CDR2 FQGNSA. V dropped 4 bases and J dropped 0 bases, with 10 bases sitting between them. There are 16 residues in the CDR3. The V call is TRBV7-2, the J call TRBJ1-6, with a weak D call TRBD1 (5 bases). The origin of this receptor is a human donor with aplastic anemia. The sample comprised sorted CD4+, CD8+, or CD8+CD57+ T cells (not recorded which) from PBMCs. The CDR3 protein is CASSSTGASYNSPLHF. The CDR3 region has the DNA TGTGCCAGCAGCTCGACCGGGGCCTCCTATAATTCACCCCTCCACTTT.